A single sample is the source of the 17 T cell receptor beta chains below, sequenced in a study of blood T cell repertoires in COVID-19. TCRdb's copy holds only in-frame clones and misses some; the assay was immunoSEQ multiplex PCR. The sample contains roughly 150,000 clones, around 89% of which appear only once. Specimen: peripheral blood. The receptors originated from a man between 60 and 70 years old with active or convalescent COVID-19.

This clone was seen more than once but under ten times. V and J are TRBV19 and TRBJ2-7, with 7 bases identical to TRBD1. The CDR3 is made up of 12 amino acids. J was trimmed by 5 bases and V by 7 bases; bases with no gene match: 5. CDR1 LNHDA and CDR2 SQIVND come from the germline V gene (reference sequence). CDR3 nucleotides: TGTGCCAGTATGGACAGGATCAACGAGCAGTACTTC. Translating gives CASMDRINEQYF.

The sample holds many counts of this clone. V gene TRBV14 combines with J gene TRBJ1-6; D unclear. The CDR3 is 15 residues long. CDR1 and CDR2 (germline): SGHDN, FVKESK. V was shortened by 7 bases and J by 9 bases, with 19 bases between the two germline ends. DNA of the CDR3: TGTGCCAGCAAGGTTGATGCAGGCTCCGGTTCACCCCTCCACTTT. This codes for CASKVDAGSGSPLHF.

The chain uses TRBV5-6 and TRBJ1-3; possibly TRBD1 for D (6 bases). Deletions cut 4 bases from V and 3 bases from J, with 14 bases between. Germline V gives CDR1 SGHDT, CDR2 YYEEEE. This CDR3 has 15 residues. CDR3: CASSRFAGVGNTIYF. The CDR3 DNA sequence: TGTGCCAGCAGCCGCTTTGCAGGGGTTGGAAACACCATATATTTT.

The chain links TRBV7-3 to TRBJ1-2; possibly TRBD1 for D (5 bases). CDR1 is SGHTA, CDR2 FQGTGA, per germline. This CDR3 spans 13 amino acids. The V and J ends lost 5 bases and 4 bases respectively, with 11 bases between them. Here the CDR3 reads CASSPGRAYGYTF. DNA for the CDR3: TGTGCCAGCAGCCCAGGGAGGGCCTATGGCTACACCTTC.

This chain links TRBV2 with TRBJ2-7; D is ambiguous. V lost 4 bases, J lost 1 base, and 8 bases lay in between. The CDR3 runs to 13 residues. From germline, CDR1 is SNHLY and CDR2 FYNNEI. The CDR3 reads CASSGGSSYEQYF. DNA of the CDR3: TGTGCCAGCAGTGGCGGATCGTCCTACGAGCAGTACTTC.

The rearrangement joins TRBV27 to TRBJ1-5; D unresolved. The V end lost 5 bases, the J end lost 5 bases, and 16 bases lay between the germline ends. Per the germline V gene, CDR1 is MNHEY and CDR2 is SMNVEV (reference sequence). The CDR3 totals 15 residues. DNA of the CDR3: TGTGCCAGCAGTCCTGGTAGAGGAGACCATCAGCCCCAGCATTTT. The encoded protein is CASSPGRGDHQPQHF.

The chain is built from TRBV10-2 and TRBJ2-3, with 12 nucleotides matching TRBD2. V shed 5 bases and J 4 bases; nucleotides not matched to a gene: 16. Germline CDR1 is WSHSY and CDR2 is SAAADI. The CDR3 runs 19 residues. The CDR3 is CASSLLAGGSQFVADTQYF. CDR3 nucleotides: TGCGCCAGCAGTCTCCTAGCGGGGGGGAGCCAGTTCGTGGCAGATACGCAGTATTTT.

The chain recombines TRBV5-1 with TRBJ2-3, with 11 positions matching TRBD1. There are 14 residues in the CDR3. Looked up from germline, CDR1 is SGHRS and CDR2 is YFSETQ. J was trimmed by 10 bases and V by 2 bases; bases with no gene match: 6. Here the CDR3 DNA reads TGCGCCAGCAGCTTAGGACAGGGGGCGGTGGCGCAGTATTTT. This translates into CASSLGQGAVAQYF.

For the CDR3, the DNA is TGTGCCAGCAGCTTACTCGGGGTTGGCACTGAAGCTTTCTTT. Its translation is CASSLLGVGTEAFF. V and J are TRBV11-2 and TRBJ1-1; D gene ambiguous. Germline lookup yields CDR1 SGHAT and CDR2 FQNNGV. The CDR3 extends over 14 amino acids. Trimming removed 2 bases from V and 4 bases from J, with 11 bases in between.

The CDR3 DNA sequence: TGTGCCAGCAGCTTAGATTCGGGAGCGGCCGGGGAGCTGTTTTTT. This gives the protein CASSLDSGAAGELFF. The genes are TRBV7-2 and TRBJ2-2, with a possible D match to TRBD2 (6 bases). CDR3 length: 15 amino acids. The V gene's germline CDR1 is SGHTA and CDR2 FQGNSA. Between the trimmed V and J ends, which lost 1 base and 6 bases, there was a span of 12 bases.

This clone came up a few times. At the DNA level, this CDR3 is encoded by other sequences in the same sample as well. As DNA, the CDR3 is TGTGCCAGCAGCTTCGGCGGGGGGGCGAATGAGCAGTTCTTC. Residues: CASSFGGGANEQFF. The rearrangement links TRBV7-2 to TRBJ2-1; 9 nucleotides agree with TRBD2. The CDR3 runs 14 residues. V dropped 3 bases and J dropped 7; count of bases not matched to a gene: 4. Germline V gene sequence: CDR1 SGHTA, CDR2 FQGNSA.

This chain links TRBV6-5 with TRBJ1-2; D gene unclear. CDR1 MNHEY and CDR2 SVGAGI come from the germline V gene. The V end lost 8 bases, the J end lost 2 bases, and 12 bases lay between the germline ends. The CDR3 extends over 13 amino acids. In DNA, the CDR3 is TGTGCCAGCCTTCTAGATGGGAACTATGGCTACACCTTC. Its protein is CASLLDGNYGYTF.

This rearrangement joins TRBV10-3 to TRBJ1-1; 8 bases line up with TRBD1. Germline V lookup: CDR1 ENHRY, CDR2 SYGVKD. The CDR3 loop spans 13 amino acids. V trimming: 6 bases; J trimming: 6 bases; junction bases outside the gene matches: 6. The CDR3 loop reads CAISQTGAPEAFF. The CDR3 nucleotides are TGTGCCATCAGCCAGACAGGGGCCCCTGAAGCTTTCTTT.

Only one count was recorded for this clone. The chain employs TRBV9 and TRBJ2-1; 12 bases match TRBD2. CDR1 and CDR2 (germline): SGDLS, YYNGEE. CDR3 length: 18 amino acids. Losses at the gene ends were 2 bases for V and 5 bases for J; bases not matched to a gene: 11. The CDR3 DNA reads TGTGCCAGCAGCGTTGGAACTAGCGGGAGGAGGATAAACAATGAGCAGTTCTTC. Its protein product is CASSVGTSGRRINNEQFF.

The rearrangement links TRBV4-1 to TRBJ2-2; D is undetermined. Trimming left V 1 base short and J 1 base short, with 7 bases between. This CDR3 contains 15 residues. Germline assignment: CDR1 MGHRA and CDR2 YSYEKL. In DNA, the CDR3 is TGCGCCAGCAGCCAAGGGCCAGAGAACACCGGGGAGCTGTTTTTT. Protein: CASSQGPENTGELFF.

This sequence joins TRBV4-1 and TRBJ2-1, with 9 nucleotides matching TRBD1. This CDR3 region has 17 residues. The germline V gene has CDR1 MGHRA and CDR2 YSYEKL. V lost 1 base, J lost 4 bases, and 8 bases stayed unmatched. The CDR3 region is CASSQAWGQGTYNEQFF. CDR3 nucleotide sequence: TGCGCCAGCAGCCAAGCCTGGGGACAGGGAACTTACAATGAGCAGTTCTTC.

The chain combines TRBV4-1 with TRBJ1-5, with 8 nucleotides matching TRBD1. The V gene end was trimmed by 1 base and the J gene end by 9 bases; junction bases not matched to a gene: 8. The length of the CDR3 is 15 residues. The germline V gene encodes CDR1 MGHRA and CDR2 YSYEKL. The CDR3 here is CASSQVPDRDGPQHF. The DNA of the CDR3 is TGCGCCAGCAGCCAAGTCCCGGACAGGGACGGGCCCCAGCATTTT.